A single sample is the source of the 12 T cell receptor beta chains below, sequenced in a study of T cells in Graves' hyperthyroidism and ophthalmopathy. Amplification of TCR beta CDR3 regions was performed using RNA transcripts as template. The HTBI primer set was used in a first-round RT-PCR of the TCR CDR3. Each CDR3 protein gets one entry after TCRdb re-called the multiplex PCR reads with MiXCR. This repertoire shows some 510,000 distinct CDR3 sequences, around 45% found once; its top ten account for roughly 8.2%. Specimen: peripheral blood or thyroid tissue (not recorded which). The origin of the receptors is a young woman with Graves' hyperthyroidism.

The chain employs TRBV29-1 and TRBJ2-7, with 9 bases identical to TRBD1. CDR3 size: 14 residues. Unmatched junction bases numbered 7, after V lost 0 bases and J lost 7 bases. Germline loops: CDR1 SQVTM, CDR2 ANQGSEA. The CDR3 DNA reads TGCAGCGTTGAAGATTGGACAGGGGTGGGTGAGCAGTACTTC. Protein sequence: CSVEDWTGVGEQYF.

This clonotype was recorded a few times. This chain joins TRBV6-6 and TRBJ1-1; maybe TRBD1 (5 bases). The CDR3 is 13 amino acids. The germline CDR1 and CDR2 sequences are MNHNY and SVGAGI (reference sequence). The ends were cut back, 2 bases at V and 6 bases at J, with 10 bases in the middle. The CDR3 sequence is CASSYIGTAEAFF. The DNA for the CDR3 is TGTGCCAGCAGTTACATCGGGACGGCTGAAGCTTTCTTT.

This clonotype was counted at least ten times. V and J are TRBV29-1 and TRBJ1-1; unclear D gene. Germline CDR1 SQVTM, CDR2 ANQGSEA. The CDR3 covers 10 residues. V was shortened by 4 bases and J by 10 bases, with 10 bases between the two germline ends. The CDR3 is CSVGPLAAFF. The CDR3 DNA follows: TGCAGCGTTGGGCCGTTGGCAGCTTTCTTT. Complete variable domain (other parts from reference TRBV29-1 and TRBJ1-1): SAVISQKPSRDICQRGTSLTIQCQVDSQVTMMFWYRQQPGQSLTLIATANQGSEATYESGFVIDKFPISRPNLTFSTLTVSNMSPEDSSIYLCSVGPLAAFFGQGTRLTVV.

This clonotype was seen many times. The CDR3 reads CSARYRSVETQYF. The CDR3 region has the DNA TGCAGTGCTAGATACCGAAGCGTAGAGACCCAGTACTTC. The chain is built from TRBV20-1 and TRBJ2-5; D gene ambiguous. CDR1 is DFQATT, CDR2 SNEGSKA, per germline (reference sequence). The CDR3 has 13 residues. The V end was cut by 2 bases, the J end by 4 bases, with 11 bases between.

A few counts support this clonotype. The V and J genes are TRBV10-3 and TRBJ1-1; D is unresolved. CDR1 ENHRY and CDR2 SYGVKD come from the germline V gene. The CDR3 length is 12 residues. The ends were cut back, 0 bases at V and 3 bases at J, with 2 bases in the middle. The CDR3 DNA follows: TGTGCCATCAGTGAGTCGGACACTGAAGCTTTCTTT. This codes for CAISESDTEAFF.

This chain uses TRBV7-2 with TRBJ1-1, with D unclear. The CDR3 has 15 amino acids. Germline V gene sequence: CDR1 SGHTA, CDR2 FQGNSA. V dropped 5 bases and J dropped 5 bases, with 18 bases sitting between them. CDR3 coding DNA: TGTGCCAGCAGCCGAGGAAGCACCCGGAGGACTGAAGCTTTCTTT. Protein sequence: CASSRGSTRRTEAFF.

The chain carries TRBV2 and TRBJ2-7; maybe TRBD1 (6 bases). The CDR3 loop spans 12 amino acids. Trimming stripped 9 bases from V and 6 bases from J, with 15 bases between. From germline, CDR1 is SNHLY and CDR2 FYNNEI. CDR3 in amino acids: CASDQGIGEQYF. DNA of the CDR3: TGTGCCAGTGATCAGGGGATCGGCGAGCAGTACTTC.

This clonotype was counted at least ten times. The chain carries TRBV7-6 and TRBJ1-5; D not certain. V was pared by 5 bases and J by 4 bases, with 15 bases between. Germline V lookup: CDR1 SGHVS, CDR2 FNYEAQ. The CDR3 extends over 15 amino acids. The CDR3 DNA sequence: TGTGCCAGCAGCCCGAGTATAGTCGGTAATCAGCCCCAGCATTTT. Amino acid sequence: CASSPSIVGNQPQHF.

This clonotype was detected once. J is TRBJ2-5 and V is TRBV7-2; no definite D call. Looked up from germline, CDR1 is SGHTA and CDR2 is FQGNSA. The CDR3 extends over 14 amino acids. The germline V and J ends were trimmed by 9 bases and 5 bases, with 19 bases remaining between them. CDR3 coding DNA: TGTGCCAGTGGTATTTTGGCAGCACAGGAGACCCAGTACTTC. Amino acids: CASGILAAQETQYF.

This clonotype was counted a single time. A read error may account for a junction end that differs from germline. The chain has TRBV25-1 and TRBJ1-6; D uncertain. This CDR3 has 12 amino acids. Germline V gene data show CDR1 as MGHDK and CDR2 as SYGVNS. CDR3 sequence reads: CASSETDSPLHF. DNA for the CDR3: TGTGCCAGCAGTGAAACGGATTCGCCCCTCCACTTT.

J is TRBJ2-7 and V is TRBV20-1; D perhaps matches TRBD2 (6 bases). Looked up from germline, CDR1 is DFQATT and CDR2 is SNEGSKA (reference sequence). Trimming removed 5 bases from V and 2 bases from J, with 16 bases in between. The CDR3 is 14 residues long. The CDR3 nucleotides read TGCAGTGCTCGGCCGGGACTTCACACCTACGAGCAGTACTTC. Its protein is CSARPGLHTYEQYF.

This rearrangement joins TRBV2 to TRBJ1-4; unclear D gene. The ends were cut back, 2 bases at V and 5 bases at J, with 12 bases in the middle. Germline V gene lookup returns CDR1 SNHLY and CDR2 FYNNEI. The CDR3 extends over 15 amino acids. CDR3 in DNA: TGTGCCAGCAGTGAACCCGACCTCGGGAATGAAAAACTGTTTTTT. Its translation: CASSEPDLGNEKLFF.